A selection of T cell receptor beta chains follows, all from one sample in a study of a mutant IDH1 vaccine in newly diagnosed glioma. The antigens these receptors bind are not known. Clones were sequenced by immunoSEQ multiplex PCR, and TCRdb holds only the in-frame ones, with some missing. The profile shows approximately 40,000 clones, approximately 80% of them singletons. This material consisted of PBMCs, taken from a glioma patient whose treatment included an IDH1 peptide vaccine. The origin of the receptors is a man aged 35 to 55 with glioma. The CDR3 runs from the conserved cysteine through the conserved F or W. The D gene is left open where the match is weak. Size is omitted from some rows. Given values are once, few, many or a class for expanded clones.

cdr3_length: 13; d_call: TRBD1; j_call: TRBJ1-1; v_call: TRBV10-3; clone_size: .; cdr3_nt: TGTGCCATCAGTGTCCAGGGGGACTCTGAAGCTTTCTTT; cdr3_aa: CAISVQGDSEAFF
cdr3_length: 16; d_call: TRBD2; j_call: TRBJ2-7; v_call: TRBV4-1; clone_size: .; cdr3_nt: TGCGCCAGCAGCCAAGTGACGGCTAGCGGCTTCTACGAGCAGTACTTC; cdr3_aa: CASSQVTASGFYEQYF
cdr3_length: 11; d_call: .; j_call: TRBJ1-1; v_call: TRBV9; clone_size: once; cdr3_nt: TGTGCCAGTGGGGGTAGAACTGAAGCTTTCTTT; cdr3_aa: CASGGRTEAFF
cdr3_length: 14; d_call: .; j_call: TRBJ1-6; v_call: TRBV6-1; clone_size: .; cdr3_nt: TGTGCCAGCAGTGGCCGTCAGTCGGATTCACCCCTCCACTTT; cdr3_aa: CASSGRQSDSPLHF
cdr3_length: 14; d_call: TRBD1; j_call: TRBJ1-2; v_call: TRBV28; clone_size: .; cdr3_nt: TGTGCCAGCATCTCGGGACAGCCTTACTATGGCTACACCTTC; cdr3_aa: CASISGQPYYGYTF
cdr3_length: 14; d_call: TRBD1; j_call: TRBJ1-1; v_call: TRBV19; clone_size: .; cdr3_nt: TGTGCCAGTAGTATACAGGGGGCGGACACTGAAGCTTTCTTT; cdr3_aa: CASSIQGADTEAFF
cdr3_length: 14; d_call: TRBD1; j_call: TRBJ2-7; v_call: TRBV2; clone_size: .; cdr3_nt: TGTGCCAGCAGAAGACAGGGGGGGAACCACGAGCAGTACTTC; cdr3_aa: CASRRQGGNHEQYF
cdr3_length: 14; d_call: TRBD1; j_call: TRBJ1-2; v_call: TRBV25-1; clone_size: .; cdr3_nt: TGTGCCAGCAGGGGAAGACAGGGGTGGGATGGCTACACCTTC; cdr3_aa: CASRGRQGWDGYTF
cdr3_length: 12; d_call: .; j_call: TRBJ1-1; v_call: TRBV7-9; clone_size: few; cdr3_nt: TGTGCCAGCAGCTTCCCGAACACTGAAGCTTTCTTT; cdr3_aa: CASSFPNTEAFF
cdr3_length: 13; d_call: .; j_call: TRBJ1-1; v_call: TRBV6-6; clone_size: .; cdr3_nt: TGTGCCAGCAGTTTGGGGGGGAACACTGAAGCTTTCTTT; cdr3_aa: CASSLGGNTEAFF
cdr3_length: 15; d_call: .; j_call: TRBJ2-1; v_call: TRBV4-1; clone_size: .; cdr3_nt: TGCGCCAGCAGCCGCCGGGATGACTTGAACAATGAGCAGTTCTTC; cdr3_aa: CASSRRDDLNNEQFF